Listed below are T cell receptor beta chains from one sample, sequenced in a study of T-cell reconstitution after alpha-beta-depleted transplantation in children. TCRdb reprocessed the PCR reads with MiXCR, giving one entry per CDR3 protein. The sample yields approximately 230,000 distinct CDR3 sequences, roughly a quarter seen once. The sample was PBMCs, mostly from graft donor cells, taken 360 days after TCRalphabeta/CD19-depleted stem cell transplant. The origin of the receptors is a female patient aged 2-15 years who had a stem cell transplant for congenital amegakaryocytic thrombocytopenia, so the T cells may come from the graft donor. Each CDR3 is given with its conserved first and last residue. A D gene is named only where the DNA matches it firmly. The size field is filled for only some rows; it gives once, few, many or a size class.

V gene: TRBV7-8
clone size: few
D gene: TRBD1
J gene: TRBJ2-7
CDR3 DNA: TGTGCCAGCAGCCCCCGACAGGGGATGGACGAGCAGTACTTC
CDR3 protein: CASSPRQGMDEQYF

V gene: TRBV11-2
clone size: -
D gene: -
J gene: TRBJ1-1
CDR3 DNA: TGTGCCAGCAGCTTAGAACCAGGAACCGAGAACACTGAAGCTTTCTTT
CDR3 protein: CASSLEPGTENTEAFF

V gene: TRBV29-1
clone size: -
D gene: -
J gene: TRBJ2-3
CDR3 DNA: TGCAGCGCCGTTAACCCGGGACTGACAGATACGCAGTATTTT
CDR3 protein: CSAVNPGLTDTQYF

V gene: TRBV12-3/TRBV12-4
clone size: -
D gene: TRBD1
J gene: TRBJ1-2
CDR3 DNA: TGTGCCAGCAGTTTATTCCTAGGGGGCGGGTATGGCTACACCTTC
CDR3 protein: CASSLFLGGGYGYTF

V gene: TRBV4-1
clone size: -
D gene: -
J gene: TRBJ2-5
CDR3 DNA: TGCGCCAGCAGCCCGTTGACAGTGGAAGAGACCCAGTACTTC
CDR3 protein: CASSPLTVEETQYF

V gene: TRBV28
clone size: -
D gene: TRBD2
J gene: TRBJ2-5
CDR3 DNA: TGTGCCAGCAGTTCGAGCGGGGAGTACCAAGAGACCCAGTACTTC
CDR3 protein: CASSSSGEYQETQYF

V gene: TRBV7-8
clone size: -
D gene: TRBD2
J gene: TRBJ2-1
CDR3 DNA: TGTGCCAGCAGCCGCGGGGAGGGGTCCTACAATGAGCAGTTCTTC
CDR3 protein: CASSRGEGSYNEQFF

V gene: TRBV11-2
clone size: -
D gene: -
J gene: TRBJ2-5
CDR3 DNA: TGTGCCAGCAGCTCCCCCATGAACATCCAAGAGACCCAGTACTTC
CDR3 protein: CASSSPMNIQETQYF

V gene: TRBV29-1
clone size: many
D gene: TRBD2
J gene: TRBJ2-3
CDR3 DNA: TGCAGCGTTGTAACTAGCGGGAGCACAGATACGCAGTATTTT
CDR3 protein: CSVVTSGSTDTQYF

V gene: TRBV20-1
clone size: once
D gene: -
J gene: TRBJ2-4
CDR3 DNA: TGCAGTGCAGGGCGCAAAAACATTCAGTACTTC
CDR3 protein: CSAGRKNIQYF

V gene: TRBV12-3/TRBV12-4
clone size: -
D gene: -
J gene: TRBJ2-7
CDR3 DNA: TGTGCCAGCAGCATGACACACTACGAGCAGTACTTC
CDR3 protein: CASSMTHYEQYF

V gene: TRBV29-1
clone size: -
D gene: TRBD1
J gene: TRBJ2-1
CDR3 DNA: TGCAGCGCAAGGGAGAGACAGGGGTCCAATGAGCAGTTCTTC
CDR3 protein: CSARERQGSNEQFF